Below, 5 T cell receptor beta chains from the same sample are listed, as sequenced in a study of T cell responses to AZD1222 COVID-19 vaccine. The table came from immunoSEQ multiplex PCR; TCRdb's copy has only in-frame clones and leaves some out. The repertoire holds tens of thousands of clones, with 85% to 90% as singletons. Material: peripheral blood, obtained 28 days after the second AZD1222 dose. These receptors all stem from an adult who received the AZD1222 COVID-19 vaccine.

The genes are TRBV18 and TRBJ2-7, with TRBD1 matching over 9 bases. The germline gives CDR1 KGHSH, CDR2 LQKENI. V was clipped by 4 bases and J by 3 bases; unmatched bases: 10. CDR3 length: 16 amino acids. The CDR3 DNA reads as TGTGCCAGCTCACTTTTCCCCCCGGGACAGGGCTACGAGCAGTACTTC. It translates to CASSLFPPGQGYEQYF.

This chain's CDR3 is CASSLFGGPGNEQFF. The CDR3 nucleotides read TGTGCCAGCAGTTTATTCGGAGGGCCCGGTAATGAGCAGTTCTTC. V and J are TRBV27 and TRBJ2-1, with D possibly matching TRBD2 (6 bases). Germline CDR1 and CDR2: MNHEY and SMNVEV (reference sequence). This CDR3 has 15 residues. The ends were cut back, 1 base at V and 7 bases at J, with 14 bases in the middle.

This clone was found once. The V and J genes are TRBV18 and TRBJ2-5, with TRBD2 identical over 12 bases. The germline V gene encodes CDR1 KGHSH and CDR2 LQKENI. This CDR3 has 15 residues. V was clipped by 5 bases and J by 0 bases; unmatched bases: 1. CDR3 residues: CASSGLAGYQETQYF. CDR3 in DNA: TGTGCCAGCTCAGGACTAGCGGGGTACCAAGAGACCCAGTACTTC.

The chain links TRBV21-1 to TRBJ2-5; the tabulated D call, TRBD2, remains unverified against the DNA. TRBV21-1 is flagged as a pseudogene. There are 14 residues in the CDR3. CDR3 amino acids: CASSSDGGQETQYF. DNA of the CDR3: TGTGCCAGCAGCTCCGACGGGGGCCAAGAGACCCAGTACTTC.

The V call is TRBV6-6, the J call TRBJ2-5; 13 positions agree with TRBD2. Germline values: CDR1 MNHNY, CDR2 SVGAGI (reference sequence). V lost 5 bases, J lost 4 bases, and 7 bases stayed unmatched. The CDR3 sequence is 16 residues long. The CDR3 DNA reads TGTGCCAGCAGTCGAGGACTAGCGGGGGCAGGAGAGACCCAGTACTTC. This codes for CASSRGLAGAGETQYF.